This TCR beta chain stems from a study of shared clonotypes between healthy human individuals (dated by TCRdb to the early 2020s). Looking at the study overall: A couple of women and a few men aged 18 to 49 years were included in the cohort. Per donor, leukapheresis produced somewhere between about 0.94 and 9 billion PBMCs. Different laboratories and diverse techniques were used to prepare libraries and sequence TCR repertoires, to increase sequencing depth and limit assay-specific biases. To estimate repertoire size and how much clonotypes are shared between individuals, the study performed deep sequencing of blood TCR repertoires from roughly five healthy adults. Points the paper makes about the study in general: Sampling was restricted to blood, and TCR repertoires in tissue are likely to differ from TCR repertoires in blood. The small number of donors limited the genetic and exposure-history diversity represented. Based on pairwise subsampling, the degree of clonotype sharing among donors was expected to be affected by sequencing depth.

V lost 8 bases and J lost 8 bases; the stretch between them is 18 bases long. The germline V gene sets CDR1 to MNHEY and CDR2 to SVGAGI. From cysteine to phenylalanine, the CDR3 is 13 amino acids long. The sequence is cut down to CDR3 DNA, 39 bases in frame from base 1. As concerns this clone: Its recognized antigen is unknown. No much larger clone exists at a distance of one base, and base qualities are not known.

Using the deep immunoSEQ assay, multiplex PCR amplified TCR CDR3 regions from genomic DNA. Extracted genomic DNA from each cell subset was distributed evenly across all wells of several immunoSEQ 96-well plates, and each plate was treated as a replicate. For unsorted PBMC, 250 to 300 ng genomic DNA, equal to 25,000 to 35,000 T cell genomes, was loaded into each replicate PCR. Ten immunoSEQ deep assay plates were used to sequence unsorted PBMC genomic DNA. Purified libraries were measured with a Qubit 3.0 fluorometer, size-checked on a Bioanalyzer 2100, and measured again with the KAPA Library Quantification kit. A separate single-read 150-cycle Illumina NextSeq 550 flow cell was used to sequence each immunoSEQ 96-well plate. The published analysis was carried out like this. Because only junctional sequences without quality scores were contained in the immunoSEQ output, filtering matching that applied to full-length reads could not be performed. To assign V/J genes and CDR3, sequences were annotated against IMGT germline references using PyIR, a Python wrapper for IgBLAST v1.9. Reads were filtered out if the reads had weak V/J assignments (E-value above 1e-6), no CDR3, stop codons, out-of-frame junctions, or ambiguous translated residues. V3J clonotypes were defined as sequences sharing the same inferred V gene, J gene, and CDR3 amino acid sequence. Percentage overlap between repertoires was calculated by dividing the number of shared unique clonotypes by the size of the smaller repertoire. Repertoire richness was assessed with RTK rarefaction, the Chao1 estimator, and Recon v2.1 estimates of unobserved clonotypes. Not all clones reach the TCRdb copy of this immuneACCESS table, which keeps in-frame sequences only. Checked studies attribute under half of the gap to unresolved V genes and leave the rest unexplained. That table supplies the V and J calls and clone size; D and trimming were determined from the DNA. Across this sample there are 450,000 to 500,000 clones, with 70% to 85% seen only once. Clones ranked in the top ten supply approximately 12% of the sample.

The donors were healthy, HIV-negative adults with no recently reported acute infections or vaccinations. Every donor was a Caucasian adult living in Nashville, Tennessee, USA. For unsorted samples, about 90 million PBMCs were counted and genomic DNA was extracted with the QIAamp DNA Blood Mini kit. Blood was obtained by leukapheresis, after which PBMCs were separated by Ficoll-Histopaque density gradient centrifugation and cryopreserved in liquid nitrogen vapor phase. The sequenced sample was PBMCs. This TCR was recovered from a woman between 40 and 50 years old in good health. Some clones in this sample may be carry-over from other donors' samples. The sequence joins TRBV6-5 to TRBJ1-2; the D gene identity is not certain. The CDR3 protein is CASGRPLSGGYTF. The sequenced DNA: TGTGCCAGCGGTAGACCTCTCTCGGGGGGCTACACCTTC.